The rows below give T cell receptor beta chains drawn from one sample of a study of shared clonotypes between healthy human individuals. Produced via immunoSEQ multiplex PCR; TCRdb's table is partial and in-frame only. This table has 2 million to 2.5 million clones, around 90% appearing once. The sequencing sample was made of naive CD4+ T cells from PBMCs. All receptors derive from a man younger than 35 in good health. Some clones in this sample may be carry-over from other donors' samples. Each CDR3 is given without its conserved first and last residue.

CDR3aa: ASSLGLAGGDRRDNEQF
j_gene: TRBJ2-1
v_gene: TRBV5-1

CDR3aa: AWTLGQGGQPQH
j_gene: TRBJ1-5
v_gene: TRBV30

CDR3aa: ASSWGTTNTEAF
j_gene: TRBJ1-1
v_gene: TRBV5-1

CDR3aa: ASSFFPLLVRDKTGELF
j_gene: TRBJ2-2
v_gene: TRBV28

CDR3aa: AWSVGQYRYNEQF
j_gene: TRBJ2-1
v_gene: TRBV30

CDR3aa: ASSRERNEQY
j_gene: TRBJ2-7
v_gene: TRBV2

CDR3aa: AWSRTGRPGANVLT
j_gene: TRBJ2-6
v_gene: TRBV30

CDR3aa: ASSRMRSTDTQY
j_gene: TRBJ2-3
v_gene: TRBV5-5

CDR3aa: ASTDLRDNEQF
j_gene: TRBJ2-1
v_gene: TRBV10-1

CDR3aa: ASSTLAGGYNEQF
j_gene: TRBJ2-1
v_gene: TRBV19

CDR3aa: ASSYPLRLDGYT
j_gene: TRBJ1-2
v_gene: TRBV7-9

CDR3aa: AWSPGTGAGANVLT
j_gene: TRBJ2-6
v_gene: TRBV30

CDR3aa: ASSAGQGFFGNQPQH
j_gene: TRBJ1-5
v_gene: TRBV27

CDR3aa: ASSLGPRDSFYGYT
j_gene: TRBJ1-2
v_gene: TRBV5-4

CDR3aa: ASSLYAGAGVQPQH
j_gene: TRBJ1-5
v_gene: TRBV7-2

CDR3aa: ASTWGLQPQH
j_gene: TRBJ1-5
v_gene: TRBV28

CDR3aa: ASSLASGNTIY
j_gene: TRBJ1-3
v_gene: TRBV2

CDR3aa: ASSIRGQPQH
j_gene: TRBJ1-5
v_gene: TRBV19

CDR3aa: ASRPTGTGINEKLF
j_gene: TRBJ1-4
v_gene: TRBV7-9

CDR3aa: ASSLIGQAQY
j_gene: TRBJ2-3
v_gene: TRBV27

CDR3aa: ASTSPAGALNEQF
j_gene: TRBJ2-1
v_gene: TRBV6-1

CDR3aa: ASSPGPWVQTTQY
j_gene: TRBJ2-3
v_gene: TRBV4-1

CDR3aa: ASSLLGLADSYNEQF
j_gene: TRBJ2-1
v_gene: TRBV7-2

CDR3aa: AWSAMSGTANYGYT
j_gene: TRBJ1-2
v_gene: TRBV30

CDR3aa: ASSITGTGAAQY
j_gene: TRBJ2-4
v_gene: TRBV28

CDR3aa: ASRDTGVETQY
j_gene: TRBJ2-5
v_gene: TRBV6-1

CDR3aa: ASSASIAGWETQY
j_gene: TRBJ2-5
v_gene: TRBV9

CDR3aa: ASRPGGPRYNEQF
j_gene: TRBJ2-1
v_gene: TRBV19

CDR3aa: ASRLKLGTEAF
j_gene: TRBJ1-1
v_gene: TRBV6-6

CDR3aa: ASSHGLAAYNEQF
j_gene: TRBJ2-1
v_gene: TRBV7-2

CDR3aa: ASSFLMDTEAF
j_gene: TRBJ1-1
v_gene: TRBV7-9

CDR3aa: ASSKQGSSGNTIY
j_gene: TRBJ1-3
v_gene: TRBV7-9

CDR3aa: ASSPGGLAGGTDTQY
j_gene: TRBJ2-3
v_gene: TRBV28

CDR3aa: ASSTGLGNEKLF
j_gene: TRBJ1-4
v_gene: TRBV2

CDR3aa: ASSLRARTEAF
j_gene: TRBJ1-1
v_gene: TRBV7-2

CDR3aa: ASRREAGTGNEKLF
j_gene: TRBJ1-4
v_gene: TRBV5-4

CDR3aa: ASSLLGTDEQY
j_gene: TRBJ2-7
v_gene: TRBV5-5

CDR3aa: ASSLSYNEQF
j_gene: TRBJ2-1
v_gene: TRBV5-6

CDR3aa: ASSPGTSGRGPYNEQF
j_gene: TRBJ2-1
v_gene: TRBV5-1

CDR3aa: ASTLGGTDTQY
j_gene: TRBJ2-3
v_gene: TRBV19

CDR3aa: ASSEAALTTRY
j_gene: TRBJ2-5
v_gene: TRBV2

CDR3aa: ASSRRKTSGNYNEQF
j_gene: TRBJ2-1
v_gene: TRBV28

CDR3aa: ASSESGRLPQSSYNEQF
j_gene: TRBJ2-1
v_gene: TRBV6-4

CDR3aa: ASEGGVGYGYT
j_gene: TRBJ1-2
v_gene: TRBV9

CDR3aa: ASSLGLASTGELF
j_gene: TRBJ2-2
v_gene: TRBV5-8

CDR3aa: ASRNNLSGLQF
j_gene: TRBJ2-1
v_gene: TRBV28

CDR3aa: ASSSSGTTYNEQF
j_gene: TRBJ2-1
v_gene: TRBV5-1

CDR3aa: ASSFGTPSTSETQY
j_gene: TRBJ2-5
v_gene: TRBV7-9

CDR3aa: ASSPPGGRREKLF
j_gene: TRBJ1-4
v_gene: TRBV28

CDR3aa: ASSLEGGTYGYT
j_gene: TRBJ1-2
v_gene: TRBV5-6

CDR3aa: ASSSTVTNEKLF
j_gene: TRBJ1-4
v_gene: TRBV19

CDR3aa: ASSLGGHGRYQPQH
j_gene: TRBJ1-5
v_gene: TRBV7-9

CDR3aa: ASSGGTSTDTQY
j_gene: TRBJ2-3
v_gene: TRBV5-1

CDR3aa: ASSEEAGQPQH
j_gene: TRBJ1-5
v_gene: TRBV2

CDR3aa: ATGKDWLYNEQF
j_gene: TRBJ2-1
v_gene: TRBV15

CDR3aa: ASSFSGPYEQY
j_gene: TRBJ2-7
v_gene: TRBV7-9